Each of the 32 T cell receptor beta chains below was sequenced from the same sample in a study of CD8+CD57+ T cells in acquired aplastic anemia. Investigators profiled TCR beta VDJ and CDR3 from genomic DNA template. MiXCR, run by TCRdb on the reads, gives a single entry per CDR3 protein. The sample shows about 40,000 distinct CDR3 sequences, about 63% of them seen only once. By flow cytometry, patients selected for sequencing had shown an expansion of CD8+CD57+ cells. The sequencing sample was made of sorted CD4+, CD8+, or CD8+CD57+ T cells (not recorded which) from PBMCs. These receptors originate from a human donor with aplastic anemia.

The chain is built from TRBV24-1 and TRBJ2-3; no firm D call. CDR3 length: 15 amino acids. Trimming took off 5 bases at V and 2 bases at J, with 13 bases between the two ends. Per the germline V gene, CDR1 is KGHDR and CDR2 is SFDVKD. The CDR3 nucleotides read TGTGCCACCAGTGCAACGGGTGAGCTCACAGATACGCAGTATTTT. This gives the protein CATSATGELTDTQYF.

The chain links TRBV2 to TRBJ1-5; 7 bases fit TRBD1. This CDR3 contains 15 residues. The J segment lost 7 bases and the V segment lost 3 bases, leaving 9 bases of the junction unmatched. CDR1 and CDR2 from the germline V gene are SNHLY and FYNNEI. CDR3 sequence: CASSDQGQAGQPQHF. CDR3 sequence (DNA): TGTGCCAGCAGTGACCAAGGACAGGCTGGGCAGCCCCAGCATTTT.

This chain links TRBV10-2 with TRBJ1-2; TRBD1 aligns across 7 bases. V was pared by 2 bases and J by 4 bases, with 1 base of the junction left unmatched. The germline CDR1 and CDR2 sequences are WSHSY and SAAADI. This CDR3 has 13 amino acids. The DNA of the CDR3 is TGCGCCAGCAGTGAGAGGACAGGCTATGGCTACACCTTC. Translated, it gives CASSERTGYGYTF.

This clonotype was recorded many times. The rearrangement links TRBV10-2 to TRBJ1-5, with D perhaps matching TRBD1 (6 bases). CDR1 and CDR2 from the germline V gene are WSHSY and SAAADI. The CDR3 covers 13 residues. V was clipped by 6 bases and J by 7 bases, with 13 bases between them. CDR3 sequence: CASRQGDQQPQHF. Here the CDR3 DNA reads TGCGCCAGCAGACAGGGAGACCAGCAGCCCCAGCATTTT.

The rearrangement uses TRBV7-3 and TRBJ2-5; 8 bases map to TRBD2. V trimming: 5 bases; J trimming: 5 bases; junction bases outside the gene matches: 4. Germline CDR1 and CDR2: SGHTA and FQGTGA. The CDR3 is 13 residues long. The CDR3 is CASSPRLAETQYF. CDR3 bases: TGTGCCAGCAGCCCCCGACTAGCGGAGACCCAGTACTTC.

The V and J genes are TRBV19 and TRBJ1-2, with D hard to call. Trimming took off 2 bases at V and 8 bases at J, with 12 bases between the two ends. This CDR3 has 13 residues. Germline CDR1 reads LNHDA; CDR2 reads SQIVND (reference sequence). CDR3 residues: CASSISSVGGYTF. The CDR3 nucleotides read TGTGCCAGTAGTATAAGCAGCGTTGGGGGCTACACCTTC.

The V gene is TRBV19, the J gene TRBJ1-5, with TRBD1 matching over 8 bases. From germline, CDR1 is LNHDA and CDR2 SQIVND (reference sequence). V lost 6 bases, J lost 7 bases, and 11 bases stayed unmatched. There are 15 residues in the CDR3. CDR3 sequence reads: CASSLGQGHKQPQHF. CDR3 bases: TGTGCCAGTAGCCTAGGACAGGGACATAAACAGCCCCAGCATTTT.

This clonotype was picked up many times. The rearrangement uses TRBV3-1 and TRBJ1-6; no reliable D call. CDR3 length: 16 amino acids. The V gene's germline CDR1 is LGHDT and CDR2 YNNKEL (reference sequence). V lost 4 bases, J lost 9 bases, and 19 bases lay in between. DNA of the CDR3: TGTGCCAGCAGCCCGCCAAGGGAGGGCCCTCGTTCACCCCTCCACTTT. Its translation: CASSPPREGPRSPLHF.

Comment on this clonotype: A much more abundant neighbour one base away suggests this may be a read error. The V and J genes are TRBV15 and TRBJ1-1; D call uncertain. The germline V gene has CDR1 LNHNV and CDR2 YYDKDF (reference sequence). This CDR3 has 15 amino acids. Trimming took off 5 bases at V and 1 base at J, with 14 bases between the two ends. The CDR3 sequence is CATSPSGPRNTEAFF. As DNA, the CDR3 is TGTGCCACCAGCCCCTCCGGCCCAAGGAACACTGAAGCTTTCTTT.

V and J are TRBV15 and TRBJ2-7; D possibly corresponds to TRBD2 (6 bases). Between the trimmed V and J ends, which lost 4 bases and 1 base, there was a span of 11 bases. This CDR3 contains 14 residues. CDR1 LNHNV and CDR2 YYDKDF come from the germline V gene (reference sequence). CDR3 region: CATSKGGGSYEQYF. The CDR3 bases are TGTGCCACCAGCAAGGGCGGAGGGTCCTACGAGCAGTACTTC.

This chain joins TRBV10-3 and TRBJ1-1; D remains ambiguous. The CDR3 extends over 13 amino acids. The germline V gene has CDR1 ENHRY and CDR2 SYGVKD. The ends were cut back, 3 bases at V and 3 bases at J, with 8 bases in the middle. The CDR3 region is CAISEREDTEAFF. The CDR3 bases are TGTGCCATCAGTGAAAGGGAGGACACTGAAGCTTTCTTT.

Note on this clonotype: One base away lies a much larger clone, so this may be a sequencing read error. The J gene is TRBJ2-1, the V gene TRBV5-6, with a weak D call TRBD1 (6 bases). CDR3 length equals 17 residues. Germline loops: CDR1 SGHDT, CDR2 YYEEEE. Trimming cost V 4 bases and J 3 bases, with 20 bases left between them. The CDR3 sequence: CASSPGPGVELYNEQFF. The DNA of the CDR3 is TGTGCCAGCAGCCCAGGGCCAGGGGTAGAGCTCTACAATGAGCAGTTCTTC. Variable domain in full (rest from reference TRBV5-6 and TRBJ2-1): DAGVTQSPTHLIKTRGQQVTLRCSPKSGHDTVSWYQQALGQGPQFIFQYYEEEERQRGNFPDRFSGHQFPNYSSELNVNALLLGDSALYLCASSPGPGVELYNEQFFGPGTRLTVL.

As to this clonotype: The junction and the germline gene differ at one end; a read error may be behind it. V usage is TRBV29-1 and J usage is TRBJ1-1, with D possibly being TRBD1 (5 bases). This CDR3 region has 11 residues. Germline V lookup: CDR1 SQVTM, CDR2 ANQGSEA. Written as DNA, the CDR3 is TGCAGCGTTGATCTGGGGACTGAAGCTTCCTTT. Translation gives CSVDLGTEASF.

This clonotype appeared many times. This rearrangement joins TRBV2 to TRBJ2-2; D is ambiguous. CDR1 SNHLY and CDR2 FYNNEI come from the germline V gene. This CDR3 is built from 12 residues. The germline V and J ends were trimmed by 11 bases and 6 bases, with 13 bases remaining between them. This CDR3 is CAGSPSAGELFF. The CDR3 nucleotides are TGTGCCGGGTCGCCCTCGGCCGGGGAGCTGTTTTTT. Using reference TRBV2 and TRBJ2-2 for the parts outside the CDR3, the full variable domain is EPEVTQTPSHQVTQMGQEVILRCVPISNHLYFYWYRQILGQKVEFLVSFYNNEISEKSEIFDDQFSVERPDGSNFTLKIRSTKLEDSAMYFCAGSPSAGELFFGEGSRLTVL.

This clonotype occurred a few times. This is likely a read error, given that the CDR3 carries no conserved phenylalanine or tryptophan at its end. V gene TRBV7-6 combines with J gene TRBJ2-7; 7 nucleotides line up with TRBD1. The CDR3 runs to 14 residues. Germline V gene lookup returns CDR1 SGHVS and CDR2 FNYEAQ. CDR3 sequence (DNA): TGTGCTAGCAGTGCCGGGACAGCCAGCTACGAGCAGTACCTC. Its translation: CASSAGTASYEQYL.

The CDR3 protein is CASSSGLAGTYEQYF. In nucleotides, the CDR3 is TGTGCCAGCAGCTCCGGACTAGCAGGAACATACGAGCAGTACTTC. The rearrangement joins TRBV7-9 to TRBJ2-7; 8 bases match TRBD2. V lost 4 bases to trimming and J lost 4 bases; unmatched junction nucleotides: 9. CDR1 and CDR2 (germline): SEHNR, FQNEAQ (reference sequence). There are 15 residues in the CDR3.

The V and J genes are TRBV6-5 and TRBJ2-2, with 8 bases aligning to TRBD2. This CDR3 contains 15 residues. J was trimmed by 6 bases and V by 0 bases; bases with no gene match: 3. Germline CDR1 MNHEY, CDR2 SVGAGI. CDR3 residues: CASSYSTGGPGELFF. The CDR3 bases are TGTGCCAGCAGTTACTCGACGGGGGGGCCCGGGGAGCTGTTTTTT.

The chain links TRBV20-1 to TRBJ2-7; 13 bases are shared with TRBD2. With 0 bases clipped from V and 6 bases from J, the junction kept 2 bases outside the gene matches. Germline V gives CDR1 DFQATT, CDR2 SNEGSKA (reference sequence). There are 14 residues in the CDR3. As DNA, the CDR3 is TGCAGTGCTAGAGAACTAGCGGGGGGGCGCGAGCAGTACTTC. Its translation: CSARELAGGREQYF.

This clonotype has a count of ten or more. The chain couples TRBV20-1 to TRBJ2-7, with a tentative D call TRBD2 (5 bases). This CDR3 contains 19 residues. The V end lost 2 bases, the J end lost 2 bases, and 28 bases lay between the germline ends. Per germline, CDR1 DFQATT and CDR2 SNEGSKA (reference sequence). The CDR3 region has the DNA TGCAGTGCTAGACCCCAGCCCAGCCTCTCACACGGAGGCACCTACGAGCAGTACTTC. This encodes CSARPQPSLSHGGTYEQYF.

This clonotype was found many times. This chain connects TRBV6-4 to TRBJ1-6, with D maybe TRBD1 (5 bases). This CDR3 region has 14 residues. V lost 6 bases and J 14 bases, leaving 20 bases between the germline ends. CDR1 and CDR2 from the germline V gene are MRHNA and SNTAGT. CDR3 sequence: CASRGDEEFGALHF. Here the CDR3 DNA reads TGTGCCAGCAGGGGGGACGAAGAGTTCGGAGCCCTCCACTTT.

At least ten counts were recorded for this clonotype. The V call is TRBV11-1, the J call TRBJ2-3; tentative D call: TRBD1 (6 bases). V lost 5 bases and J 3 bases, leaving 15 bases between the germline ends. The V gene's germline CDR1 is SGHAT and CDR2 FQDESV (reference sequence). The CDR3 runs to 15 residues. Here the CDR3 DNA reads TGTGCCAGCAGCCCCCGCGTCAGGGGAACAGATACGCAGTATTTT. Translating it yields CASSPRVRGTDTQYF. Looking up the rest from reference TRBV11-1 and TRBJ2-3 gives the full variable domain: EAEVAQSPRYKITEKSQAVAFWCDPISGHATLYWYRQILGQGPELLVQFQDESVVDDSQLPKDRFSAERLKGVDSTLKIQPAELGDSAMYLCASSPRVRGTDTQYFGPGTRLTVL.

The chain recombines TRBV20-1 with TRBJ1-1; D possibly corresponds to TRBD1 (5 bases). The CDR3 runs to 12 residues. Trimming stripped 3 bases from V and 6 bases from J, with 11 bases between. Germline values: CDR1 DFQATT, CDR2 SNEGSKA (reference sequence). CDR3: CSARGDGAEAFF. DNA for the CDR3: TGCAGTGCTAGGGGGGACGGGGCTGAAGCTTTCTTT.

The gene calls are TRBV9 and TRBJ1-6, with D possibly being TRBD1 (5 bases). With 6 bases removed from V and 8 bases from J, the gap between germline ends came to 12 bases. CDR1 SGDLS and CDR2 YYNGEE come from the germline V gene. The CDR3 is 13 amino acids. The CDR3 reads CASTEGTHSPLHF. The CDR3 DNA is TGTGCCAGCACGGAGGGGACGCATTCACCCCTCCACTTT.

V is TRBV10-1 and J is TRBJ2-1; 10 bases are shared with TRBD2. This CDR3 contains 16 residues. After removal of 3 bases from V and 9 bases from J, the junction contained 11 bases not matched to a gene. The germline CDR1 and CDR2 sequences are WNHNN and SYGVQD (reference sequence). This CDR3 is CASSEGTGTSVTEQFF. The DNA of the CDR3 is TGCGCCAGCAGTGAAGGCACCGGGACTAGCGTCACTGAGCAGTTCTTC.

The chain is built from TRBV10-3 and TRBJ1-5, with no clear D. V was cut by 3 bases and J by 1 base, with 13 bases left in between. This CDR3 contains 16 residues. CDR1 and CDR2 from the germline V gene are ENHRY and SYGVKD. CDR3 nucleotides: TGTGCCATCAGTGATGGCGGGGTTTCGAGCAATCAGCCCCAGCATTTT. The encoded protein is CAISDGGVSSNQPQHF.

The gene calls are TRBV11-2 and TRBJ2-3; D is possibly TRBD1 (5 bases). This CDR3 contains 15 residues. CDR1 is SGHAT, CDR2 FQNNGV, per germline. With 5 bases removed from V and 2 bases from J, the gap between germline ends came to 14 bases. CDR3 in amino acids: CASSTRQFNTDTQYF. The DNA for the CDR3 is TGTGCCAGCAGCACTCGACAGTTTAACACAGATACGCAGTATTTT.

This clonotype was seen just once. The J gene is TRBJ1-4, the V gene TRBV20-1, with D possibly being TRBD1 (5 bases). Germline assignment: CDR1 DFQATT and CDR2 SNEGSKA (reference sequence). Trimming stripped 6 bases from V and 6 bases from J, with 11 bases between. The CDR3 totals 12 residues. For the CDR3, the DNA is TGCAGTGCGGGGGACGGTGATGAAAAACTGTTTTTT. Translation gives CSAGDGDEKLFF.

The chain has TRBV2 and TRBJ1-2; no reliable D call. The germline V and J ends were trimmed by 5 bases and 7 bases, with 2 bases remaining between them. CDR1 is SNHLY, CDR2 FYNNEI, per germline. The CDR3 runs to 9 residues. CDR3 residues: CASSTGYTF. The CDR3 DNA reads TGTGCCAGCAGTACTGGCTACACCTTC.

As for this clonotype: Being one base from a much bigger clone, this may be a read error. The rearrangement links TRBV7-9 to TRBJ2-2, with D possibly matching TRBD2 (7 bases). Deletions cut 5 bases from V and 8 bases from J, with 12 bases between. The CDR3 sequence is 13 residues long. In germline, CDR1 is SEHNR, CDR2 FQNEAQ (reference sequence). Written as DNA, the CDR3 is TGTGCCAGCAGCCACGGGGGGCCGGGGGAGCTGTTTTTT. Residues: CASSHGGPGELFF.

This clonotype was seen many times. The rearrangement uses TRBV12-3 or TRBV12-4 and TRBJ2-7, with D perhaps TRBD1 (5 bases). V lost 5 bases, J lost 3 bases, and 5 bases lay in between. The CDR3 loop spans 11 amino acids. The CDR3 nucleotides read TGTGCCAGCAGTCAGGGCTACGAGCAGTACTTC. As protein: CASSQGYEQYF.

CDR3 bases: TGTGCCAGTAGCCGGGGGGGCCTAGGAGAGACCCAGTACTTC. It specifies CASSRGGLGETQYF. The J gene is TRBJ2-5, the V gene TRBV19; 8 bases agree with TRBD2. The length of the CDR3 is 14 residues. V shed 6 bases, J shed 4 bases, and the junction held 7 bases outside the gene matches. CDR1 is LNHDA and CDR2 is SQIVND in the germline V gene (reference sequence). Full variable domain (rest looked up from reference TRBV19 and TRBJ2-5): DGGITQSPKYLFRKEGQNVTLSCEQNLNHDAMYWYRQDPGQGLRLIYYSQIVNDFQKGDIAEGYSVSREKKESFPLTVTSAQKNPTAFYLCASSRGGLGETQYFGPGTRLLVL.

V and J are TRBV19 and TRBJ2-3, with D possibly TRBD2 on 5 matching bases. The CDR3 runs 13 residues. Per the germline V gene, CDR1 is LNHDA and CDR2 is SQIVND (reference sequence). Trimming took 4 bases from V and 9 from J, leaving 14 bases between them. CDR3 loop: CASSTGVSGTQYF. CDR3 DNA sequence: TGTGCCAGTAGTACTGGAGTTTCGGGGACGCAGTATTTT.